The clone carrying this TCR beta chain was observed at least ten times. Its target is unknown. These data belong to a study of cytomegalovirus exposure and HLA in healthy donors. Study-wide points: Rarity characterized most TCR sequences, yet some public TCRs appeared in many donors. Certain sequence variants were highly shared and formed a cluster, and this cluster was likely a sequencing artifact. Specificity for CMV antigens was confirmed in vitro for a few of the CMV-associated chains.

CDR3 length equals 14 residues. The J segment lost 4 bases and the V segment lost 4 bases, leaving 5 bases of the junction unmatched. Germline CDR1 reads SGDLS; CDR2 reads YYNGEE. The PCR ran on 60 Vbeta and 13 Jbeta primers. Profiling relied on immunoSEQ multiplex PCR, and the TCRdb table lists in-frame clones only, not all of them. The profile covers about 140,000 clones, with more than 75% appearing a single time and roughly 4.7% taken by the ten largest. V gene TRBV9 combines with J gene TRBJ1-1, with TRBD1 identical over 9 bases. Input material: PBMCs. The sequence came from a male donor in good health and CMV-seronegative. CDR3 protein: CASSPTGGPTEAFF. The CDR3 nucleotides are TGTGCCAGCAGCCCTACAGGGGGCCCCACTGAAGCTTTCTTT. Full variable domain (missing parts from reference TRBV9 and TRBJ1-1): DSGVTQTPKHLITATGQRVTLRCSPRSGDLSVYWYQQSLDQGLQFLIQYYNGEERAKGNILERFSAQQFPDLHSELNLSSLELGDSALYFCASSPTGGPTEAFFGQGTRLTVV.